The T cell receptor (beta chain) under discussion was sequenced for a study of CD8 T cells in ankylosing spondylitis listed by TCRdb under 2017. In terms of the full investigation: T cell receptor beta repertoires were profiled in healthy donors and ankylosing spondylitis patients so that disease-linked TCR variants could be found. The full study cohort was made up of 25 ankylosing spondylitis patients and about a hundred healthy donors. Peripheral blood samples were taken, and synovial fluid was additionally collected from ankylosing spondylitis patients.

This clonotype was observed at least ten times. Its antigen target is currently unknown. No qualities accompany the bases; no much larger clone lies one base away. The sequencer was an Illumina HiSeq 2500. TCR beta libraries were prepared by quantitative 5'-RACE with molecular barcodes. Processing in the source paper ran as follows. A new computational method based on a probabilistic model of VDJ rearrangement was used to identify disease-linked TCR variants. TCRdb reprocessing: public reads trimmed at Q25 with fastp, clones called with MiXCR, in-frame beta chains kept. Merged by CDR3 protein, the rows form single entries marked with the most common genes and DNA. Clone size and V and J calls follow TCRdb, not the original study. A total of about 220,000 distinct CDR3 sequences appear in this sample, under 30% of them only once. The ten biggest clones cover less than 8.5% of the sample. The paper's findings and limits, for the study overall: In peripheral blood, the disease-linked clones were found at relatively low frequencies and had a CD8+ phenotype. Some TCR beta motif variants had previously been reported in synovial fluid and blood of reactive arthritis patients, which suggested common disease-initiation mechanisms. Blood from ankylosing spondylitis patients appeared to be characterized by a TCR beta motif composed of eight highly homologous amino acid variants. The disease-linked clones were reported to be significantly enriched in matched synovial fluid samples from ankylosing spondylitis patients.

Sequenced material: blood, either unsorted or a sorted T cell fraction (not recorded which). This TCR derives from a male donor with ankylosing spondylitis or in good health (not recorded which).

The DNA is as follows: TGCAGTGCCGGAGGGGGGCGGAGCTATGGCTACACCTTC. Its translation reads: CSAGGGRSYGYTF. The rearrangement joined TRBV20-1 to TRBJ1-2, and TRBD1 may be the D gene, going by 6 matching bases. From a lookup of the germline V gene (reference sequence), CDR1 and CDR2 are DFQATT and SNEGSKA. Its CDR3 holds 13 amino acids, cysteine through phenylalanine. Only CDR3 DNA remains: 39 bases, in frame from the first base. V drops 6 bases and J drops 4 bases, leaving 15 bases in between.